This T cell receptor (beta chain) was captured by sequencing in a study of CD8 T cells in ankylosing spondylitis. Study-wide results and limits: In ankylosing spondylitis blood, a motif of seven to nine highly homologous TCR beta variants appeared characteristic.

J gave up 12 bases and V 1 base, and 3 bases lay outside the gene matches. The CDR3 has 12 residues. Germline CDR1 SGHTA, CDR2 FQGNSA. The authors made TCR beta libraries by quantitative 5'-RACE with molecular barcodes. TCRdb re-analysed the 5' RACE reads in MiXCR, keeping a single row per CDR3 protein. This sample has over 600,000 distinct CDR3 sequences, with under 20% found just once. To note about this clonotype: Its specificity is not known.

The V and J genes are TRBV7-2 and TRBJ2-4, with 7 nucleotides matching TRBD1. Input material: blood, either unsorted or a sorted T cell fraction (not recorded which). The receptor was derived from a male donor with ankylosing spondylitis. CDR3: CASSLGGQNQYF. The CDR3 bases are TGTGCCAGCAGCTTAGGGGGACAGAATCAGTACTTC.